This T cell receptor (beta chain) originates from a study of T cell repertoires in cytomegalovirus infection. Across the whole study: Researchers turned to recently identified HLA-C-restricted CMV epitopes as well as well-studied HLA-B-restricted ones. The public TCR beta signatures pointed to both CMV infection and matching HLA type. Study outcomes and limitations: People with CMV and the relevant HLA were identified by cumulative public TCR beta family frequency. Across the ex vivo response, the dominant clonotypes were HLA-C-restricted CMV-specific TCR beta clonotypes.

TCRdb fed the reads into MiXCR, producing one record per CDR3 protein. Counted here are around 500,000 distinct CDR3 sequences, approximately 46% occurring once; the ten biggest clones make up 43%. Germline CDR1 SGHVS, CDR2 FQNEAQ. V gave up 1 base and J gave up 14 bases; unmatched junction bases: 7. The CDR3 totals 13 residues. As regards this clonotype: As yet, its antigen is unknown.

The TCR sequence derives from a human donor in good health (CMV status not recorded). Some clones in this sample may be carry-over from other donors' samples. Here the sequenced sample was cultured PBMCs, taken from culture after CMV antigen stimulation. The rearrangement links TRBV7-8 to TRBJ2-1, with 8 bases aligning to TRBD1. The CDR3 protein is CASSLVPGGAKFF. CDR3 in DNA: TGTGCCAGCAGCTTAGTCCCAGGGGGCGCAAAGTTCTTC.